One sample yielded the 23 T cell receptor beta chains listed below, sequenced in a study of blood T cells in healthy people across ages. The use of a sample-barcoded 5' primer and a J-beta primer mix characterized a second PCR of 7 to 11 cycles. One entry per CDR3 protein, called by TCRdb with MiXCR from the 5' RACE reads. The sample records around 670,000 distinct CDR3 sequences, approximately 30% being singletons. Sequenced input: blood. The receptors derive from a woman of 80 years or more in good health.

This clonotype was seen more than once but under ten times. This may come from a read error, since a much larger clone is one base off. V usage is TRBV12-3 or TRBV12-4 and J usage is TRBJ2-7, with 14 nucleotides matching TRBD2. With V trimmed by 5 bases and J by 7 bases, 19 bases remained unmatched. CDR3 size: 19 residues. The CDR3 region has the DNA TGTGCCAGCAGTCCACGGACTAGCGGGGGGACACGTTCGGTTGGTGAGCAGTACTTC. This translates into CASSPRTSGGTRSVGEQYF.

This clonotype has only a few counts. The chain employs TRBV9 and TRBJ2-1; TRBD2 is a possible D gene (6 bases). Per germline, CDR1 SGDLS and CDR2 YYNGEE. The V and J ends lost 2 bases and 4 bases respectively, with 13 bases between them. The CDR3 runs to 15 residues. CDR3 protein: CASSVKGLSYNEQFF. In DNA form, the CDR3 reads TGTGCCAGCAGCGTCAAGGGACTGTCTTACAATGAGCAGTTCTTC.

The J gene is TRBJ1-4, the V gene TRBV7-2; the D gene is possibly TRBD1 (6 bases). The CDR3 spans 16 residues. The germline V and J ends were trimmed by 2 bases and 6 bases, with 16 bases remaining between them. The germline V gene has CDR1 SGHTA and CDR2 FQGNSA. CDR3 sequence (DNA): TGTGCCAGCAGCTTAAGAGGGGGTCCGAGAGATGAAAAACTGTTTTTT. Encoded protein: CASSLRGGPRDEKLFF.

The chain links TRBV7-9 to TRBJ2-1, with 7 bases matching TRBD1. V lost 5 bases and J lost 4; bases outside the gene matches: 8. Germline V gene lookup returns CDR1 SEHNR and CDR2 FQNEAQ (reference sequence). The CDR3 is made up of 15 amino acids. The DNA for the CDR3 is TGTGCCAGCAGCCGGGGAATGACAGGGTACAATGAGCAGTTCTTC. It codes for CASSRGMTGYNEQFF. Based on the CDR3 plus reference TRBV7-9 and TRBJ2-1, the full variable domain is DTGVSQNPRHKITKRGQNVTFRCDPISEHNRLYWYRQTLGQGPEFLTYFQNEAQLEKSRLLSDRFSAERPKGSFSTLEIQRTEQGDSAMYLCASSRGMTGYNEQFFGPGTRLTVL.

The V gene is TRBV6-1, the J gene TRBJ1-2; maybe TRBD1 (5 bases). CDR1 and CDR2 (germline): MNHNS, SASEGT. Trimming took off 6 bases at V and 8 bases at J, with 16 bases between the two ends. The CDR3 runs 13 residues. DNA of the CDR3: TGTGCCAGCAGGCTGGGGGGAGGGTCCGGCTACACCTTC. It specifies CASRLGGGSGYTF.

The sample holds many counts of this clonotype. CDR3 nucleotides: TGTGCCAGCAGCCCCAATGGGCACGAGCAGTACTTC. Protein: CASSPNGHEQYF. V usage is TRBV7-2 and J usage is TRBJ2-7, with no clear D. Germline loops: CDR1 SGHTA, CDR2 FQGNSA. The CDR3 totals 12 residues. The ends were cut back, 5 bases at V and 5 bases at J, with 10 bases in the middle.

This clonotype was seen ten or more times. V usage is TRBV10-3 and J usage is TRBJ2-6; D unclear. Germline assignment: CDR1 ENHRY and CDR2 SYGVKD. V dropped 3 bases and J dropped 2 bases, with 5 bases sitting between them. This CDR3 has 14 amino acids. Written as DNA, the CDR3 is TGTGCCATCAGTGATATGGCTGGGGCCAACGTCCTGACTTTC. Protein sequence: CAISDMAGANVLTF.

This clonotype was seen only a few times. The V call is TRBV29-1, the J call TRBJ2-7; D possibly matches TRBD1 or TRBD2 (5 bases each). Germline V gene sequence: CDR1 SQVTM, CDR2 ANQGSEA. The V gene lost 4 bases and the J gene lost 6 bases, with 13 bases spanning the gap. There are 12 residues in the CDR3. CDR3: CSVAGGEAEQYF. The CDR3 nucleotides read TGCAGCGTTGCTGGGGGAGAGGCCGAGCAGTACTTC.

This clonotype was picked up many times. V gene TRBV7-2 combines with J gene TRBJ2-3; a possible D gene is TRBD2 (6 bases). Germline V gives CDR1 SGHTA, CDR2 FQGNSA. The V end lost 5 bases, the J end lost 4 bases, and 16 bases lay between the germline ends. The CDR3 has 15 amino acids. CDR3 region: CASSPLGGASDTQYF. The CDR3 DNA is TGTGCCAGCAGCCCCCTCGGCGGGGCCTCAGATACGCAGTATTTT.

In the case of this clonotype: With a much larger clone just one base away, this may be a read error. For the CDR3, the DNA is TGTGCCAGCTCCCCCGGGGACAGGGGGCTGGGCAATGAGCAGTTCTTC. Protein sequence: CASSPGDRGLGNEQFF. The V gene is TRBV18, the J gene TRBJ2-1, with 12 bases that match TRBD1. The CDR3 is made up of 16 amino acids. CDR1 KGHSH and CDR2 LQKENI come from the germline V gene. After removal of 6 bases from V and 6 bases from J, the junction contained 9 bases not matched to a gene.

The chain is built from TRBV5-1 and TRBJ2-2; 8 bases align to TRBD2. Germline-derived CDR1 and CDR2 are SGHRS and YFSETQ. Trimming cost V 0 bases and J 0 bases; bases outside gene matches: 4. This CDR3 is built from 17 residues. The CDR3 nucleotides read TGCGCCAGCAGCTTGGTTGCGGGGGGTGCGAACACCGGGGAGCTGTTTTTT. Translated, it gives CASSLVAGGANTGELFF.

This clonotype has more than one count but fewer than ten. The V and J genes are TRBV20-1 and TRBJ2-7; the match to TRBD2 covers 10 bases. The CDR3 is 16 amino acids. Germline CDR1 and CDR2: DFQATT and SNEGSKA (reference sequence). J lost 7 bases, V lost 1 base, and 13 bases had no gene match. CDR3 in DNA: TGCAGTGCTAGAGGGGTTAGCGGGGGGCTCTACAATGAGCAGTACTTC. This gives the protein CSARGVSGGLYNEQYF.

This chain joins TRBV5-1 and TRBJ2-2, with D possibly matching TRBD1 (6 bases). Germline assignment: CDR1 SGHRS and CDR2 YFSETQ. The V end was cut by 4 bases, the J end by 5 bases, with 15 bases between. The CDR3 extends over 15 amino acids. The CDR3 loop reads CASSASRGDTGELFF. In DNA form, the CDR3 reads TGCGCCAGCAGCGCAAGCAGGGGAGATACCGGGGAGCTGTTTTTT.

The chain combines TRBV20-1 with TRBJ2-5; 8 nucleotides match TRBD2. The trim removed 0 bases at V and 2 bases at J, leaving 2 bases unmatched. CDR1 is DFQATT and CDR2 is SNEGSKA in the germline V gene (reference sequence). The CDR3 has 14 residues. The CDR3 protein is CSAREGGRQETQYF. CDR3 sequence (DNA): TGCAGTGCTAGAGAAGGCGGGAGGCAAGAGACCCAGTACTTC.

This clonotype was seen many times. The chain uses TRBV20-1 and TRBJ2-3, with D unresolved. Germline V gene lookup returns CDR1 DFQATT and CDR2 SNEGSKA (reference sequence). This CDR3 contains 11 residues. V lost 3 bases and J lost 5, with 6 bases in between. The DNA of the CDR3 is TGCAGTGCTAGCTTTCTAGATACGCAGTATTTT. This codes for CSASFLDTQYF.

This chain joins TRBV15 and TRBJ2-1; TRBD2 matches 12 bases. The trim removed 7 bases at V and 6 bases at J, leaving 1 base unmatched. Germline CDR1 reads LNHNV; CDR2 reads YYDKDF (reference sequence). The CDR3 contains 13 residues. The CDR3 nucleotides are TGTGCCACCAAGGGACTAGCGGGCAATGAGCAGTTCTTC. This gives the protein CATKGLAGNEQFF.

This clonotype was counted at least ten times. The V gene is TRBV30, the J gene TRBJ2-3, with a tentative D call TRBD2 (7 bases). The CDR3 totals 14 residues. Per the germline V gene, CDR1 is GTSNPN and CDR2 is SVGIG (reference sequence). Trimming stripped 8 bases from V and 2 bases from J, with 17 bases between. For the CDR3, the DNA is TGTGCCCTGGGGGCGGGGGCCGTCACAGATACGCAGTATTTT. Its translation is CALGAGAVTDTQYF.

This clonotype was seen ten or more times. CDR3 DNA: TGTGCCAGCAGCCCCTCCTCACGGCGAACCGGGGAGACCCAGTACTTC. Its protein product is CASSPSSRRTGETQYF. This chain connects TRBV7-6 to TRBJ2-5; D unclear. The CDR3 is made up of 16 amino acids. The germline V gene has CDR1 SGHVS and CDR2 FNYEAQ. The V end lost 5 bases, the J end lost 5 bases, and 21 bases lay between the germline ends.

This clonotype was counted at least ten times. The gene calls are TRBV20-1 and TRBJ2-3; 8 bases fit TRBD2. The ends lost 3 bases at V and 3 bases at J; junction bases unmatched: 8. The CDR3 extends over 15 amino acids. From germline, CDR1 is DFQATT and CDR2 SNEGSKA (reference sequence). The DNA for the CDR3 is TGCAGTGCTAGCTTTGCCGGGGGGGTGACAGATACGCAGTATTTT. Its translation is CSASFAGGVTDTQYF.

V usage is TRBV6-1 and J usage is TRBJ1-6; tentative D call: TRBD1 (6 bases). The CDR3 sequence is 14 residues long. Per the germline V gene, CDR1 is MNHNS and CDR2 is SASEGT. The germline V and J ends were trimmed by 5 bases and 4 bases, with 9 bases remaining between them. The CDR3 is CASSKQGYNSPLHF. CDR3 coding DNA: TGTGCCAGCAGTAAACAGGGTTATAATTCACCCCTCCACTTT.

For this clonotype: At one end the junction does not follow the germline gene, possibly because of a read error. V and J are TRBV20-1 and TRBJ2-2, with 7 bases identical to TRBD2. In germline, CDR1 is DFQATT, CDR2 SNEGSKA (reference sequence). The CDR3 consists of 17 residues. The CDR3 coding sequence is TGCAGTGCTAGAGAGGGGGGGACCGGGGGGAGCACCGGTGAGCTGTTTTTT. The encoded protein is CSAREGGTGGSTGELFF.

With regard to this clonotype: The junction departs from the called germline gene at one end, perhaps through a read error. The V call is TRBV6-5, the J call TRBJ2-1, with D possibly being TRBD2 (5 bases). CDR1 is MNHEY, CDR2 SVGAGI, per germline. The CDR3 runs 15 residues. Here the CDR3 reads CASSYPGSSHNEQFF. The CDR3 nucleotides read TGTGCCAGCAGTTACCCGGGGAGCTCCCACAATGAGCAGTTCTTC.

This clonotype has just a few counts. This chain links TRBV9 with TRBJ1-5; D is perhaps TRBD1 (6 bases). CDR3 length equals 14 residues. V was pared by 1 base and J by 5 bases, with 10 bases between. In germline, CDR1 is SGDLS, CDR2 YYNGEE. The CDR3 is CASSVHGGHQPQHF. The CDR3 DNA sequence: TGTGCCAGCAGCGTACACGGGGGGCATCAGCCCCAGCATTTT. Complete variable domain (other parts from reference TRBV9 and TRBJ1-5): DSGVTQTPKHLITATGQRVTLRCSPRSGDLSVYWYQQSLDQGLQFLIQYYNGEERAKGNILERFSAQQFPDLHSELNLSSLELGDSALYFCASSVHGGHQPQHFGDGTRLSIL.